The 17 T cell receptor beta chains below were found in one sample sequenced in a study of beta chain features in type 1 diabetes. Expressed TCRB transcripts were sequenced after all isolated RNA was converted to cDNA. Repertoires were generated with immunoSEQ multiplex PCR, while TCRdb's copy carries only in-frame clones and drops some. This sample has roughly 290,000 clones, with around 7.3% found just once. Specimen: central memory CD4+ T cells from blood. These TCRs come from a woman in her late teens or twenties in good health.

The sample holds a few counts of this clone. This sequence may be a read error, since a much larger clone differs from it by one base. The rearrangement links TRBV9 to TRBJ2-3; TRBD2 aligns across 7 bases. This CDR3 contains 11 residues. In germline, CDR1 is SGDLS, CDR2 YYNGEE. Trimming took 5 bases from V and 6 from J; bases not matched to a gene: 0. The CDR3 reads CASRAGDTQYF. The CDR3 nucleotides are TGTGCCAGCAGAGCGGGGGATACGCAGTATTTT.

The V call is TRBV6-1, the J call TRBJ2-7; D unresolved. Germline V gene data show CDR1 as MNHNS and CDR2 as SASEGT. The ends were cut back, 3 bases at V and 3 bases at J, with 9 bases in the middle. The CDR3 has 13 amino acids. CDR3 amino acids: CASSDRVNYEQYF. The DNA for the CDR3 is TGTGCCAGCAGTGATCGCGTCAACTACGAGCAGTACTTC.

Concerning this clone: The same CDR3 also results from other DNA sequences found in this sample. DNA of the CDR3: TGTGCCAGTAGTATCAGGACTAGCGGATACAATGAGCAGTTCTTC. Translating gives CASSIRTSGYNEQFF. The rearrangement links TRBV19 to TRBJ2-1; TRBD2 matches 10 bases. The CDR3 loop spans 15 amino acids. J gave up 4 bases and V 3 bases, and 3 bases lay outside the gene matches. The germline V gene encodes CDR1 LNHDA and CDR2 SQIVND (reference sequence).

This chain uses TRBV6-5 with TRBJ1-2; TRBD1 aligns across 10 bases. The trim removed 1 base at V and 2 bases at J, leaving 4 bases unmatched. The length of the CDR3 is 16 residues. Germline values: CDR1 MNHEY, CDR2 SVGAGI. The CDR3 sequence is CASSYYRTGGNYGYTF. The DNA for the CDR3 is TGTGCCAGCAGTTACTACAGGACAGGGGGGAACTATGGCTACACCTTC.

Concerning this clone: The same CDR3 can be traced to other DNA sequences in this sample. The chain has TRBV7-9 and TRBJ2-3; D is ambiguous. The CDR3 sequence is 11 residues long. CDR1 and CDR2 from the germline V gene are SEHNR and FQNEAQ (reference sequence). Trimming took 3 bases from V and 6 from J, leaving 4 bases between them. The CDR3 region is CASSFRDTQYF. Here the CDR3 DNA reads TGTGCCAGCAGCTTCAGGGATACGCAGTATTTT.

V is TRBV5-6 and J is TRBJ2-3; no definite D call. This CDR3 is 11 amino acids long. Trimming removed 5 bases from V and 2 bases from J, with 3 bases in between. Per the germline V gene, CDR1 is SGHDT and CDR2 is YYEEEE. The CDR3 DNA is TGTGCCAGCAGAATCACAGATACGCAGTATTTT. It codes for CASRITDTQYF. Complete variable domain (other parts from reference TRBV5-6 and TRBJ2-3): DAGVTQSPTHLIKTRGQQVTLRCSPKSGHDTVSWYQQALGQGPQFIFQYYEEEERQRGNFPDRFSGHQFPNYSSELNVNALLLGDSALYLCASRITDTQYFGPGTRLTVL.

In this sample, this clone turned up a few times. The V gene is TRBV2, the J gene TRBJ1-1, with 8 positions matching TRBD1. Germline CDR1 reads SNHLY; CDR2 reads FYNNEI. V lost 6 bases to trimming and J lost 6 bases; unmatched junction nucleotides: 12. The length of the CDR3 is 15 residues. CDR3 amino acids: CASRELQGDYSEAFF. CDR3 nucleotide sequence: TGTGCCAGCAGAGAACTACAGGGGGACTACTCTGAAGCTTTCTTT.

There are many counts of this clone. This sequence joins TRBV15 and TRBJ2-5; 13 nucleotides line up with TRBD2. V trimming: 9 bases; J trimming: 5 bases; junction bases outside the gene matches: 3. The CDR3 is 13 amino acids. The germline gives CDR1 LNHNV, CDR2 YYDKDF (reference sequence). CDR3: CATGTSGVETQYF. CDR3 coding DNA: TGTGCCACGGGGACTAGCGGGGTCGAGACCCAGTACTTC.

V gene TRBV6-1 combines with J gene TRBJ1-3; possible D gene TRBD1, 6 bases. V lost 4 bases and J lost 0, with 10 bases in between. CDR3 length: 15 residues. Germline V lookup: CDR1 MNHNS, CDR2 SASEGT. CDR3 nucleotides: TGTGCCAGCAGTGTGACAGGAAACTCTGGAAACACCATATATTTT. Protein: CASSVTGNSGNTIYF.

This clone was seen a handful of times. V is TRBV7-3 and J is TRBJ2-5, with D unclear. Trimming pared 3 bases from V and 4 bases from J, leaving 9 bases between. Germline values: CDR1 SGHTA, CDR2 FQGTGA. This CDR3 spans 13 amino acids. DNA for the CDR3: TGTGCCAGCAGCTTCTCTGGGGTAGAGACCCAGTACTTC. Its translation is CASSFSGVETQYF.

Notes on this clone: This could be a read error, since a much larger clone is one nucleotide away. Other nucleotide sequences from this sample produce the same CDR3. The J gene is TRBJ1-2, the V gene TRBV28; D might be TRBD1 (5 bases). The CDR3 sequence is 14 residues long. Per germline, CDR1 MDHEN and CDR2 SYDVKM. V dropped 4 bases and J dropped 7 bases, with 16 bases sitting between them. The CDR3 reads CASSSPGQAGGYTF. The CDR3 DNA follows: TGTGCCAGCAGTTCCCCCGGACAAGCTGGTGGCTACACCTTC.

In this sample, this clone turned up a few times. A far more abundant clone sits one base away, making this likely a read error. This chain links TRBV7-8 with TRBJ2-3; D is perhaps TRBD2 (5 bases). V was pared by 5 bases and J by 2 bases, with 11 bases between. Germline assignment: CDR1 SGHVS and CDR2 FQNEAQ. The CDR3 sequence is 14 residues long. The CDR3 reads CASSPDGNTDTQYF. CDR3 bases: TGTGCCAGCAGCCCCGACGGGAACACAGATACGCAGTATTTT.

The rearrangement links TRBV6-5 to TRBJ1-1; D ambiguous. The CDR3 runs 12 residues. Trimming cost V 6 bases and J 1 base, with 6 bases left between them. Per the germline V gene, CDR1 is MNHEY and CDR2 is SVGAGI. Written as DNA, the CDR3 is TGTGCCAGCAGGGCCCCGAACACTGAAGCTTTCTTT. This translates into CASRAPNTEAFF.

V usage is TRBV9 and J usage is TRBJ2-2; 7 bases line up with TRBD1. V shed 4 bases, J shed 9 bases, and the junction held 3 bases outside the gene matches. The CDR3 runs 12 residues. Germline loops: CDR1 SGDLS, CDR2 YYNGEE. The CDR3 protein is CASSKTGWELFF. CDR3 bases: TGTGCCAGCAGCAAGACAGGGTGGGAGCTGTTTTTT.

The table lists this clone with a few counts. The CDR3 reads CASSLRGGSYGYTF. For the CDR3, the DNA is TGTGCCAGCAGCCTCCGGGGGGGAAGCTATGGCTACACCTTC. The rearrangement links TRBV5-6 to TRBJ1-2; D is possibly TRBD1 (5 bases). The V end lost 4 bases, the J end lost 4 bases, and 14 bases lay between the germline ends. This CDR3 region has 14 residues. CDR1 and CDR2 (germline): SGHDT, YYEEEE.

This clone was observed a few times. V usage is TRBV4-1 and J usage is TRBJ1-4; D might be TRBD1 (5 bases). Germline V gene lookup returns CDR1 MGHRA and CDR2 YSYEKL. The CDR3 is made up of 16 amino acids. Trimming pared 3 bases from V and 3 bases from J, leaving 14 bases between. CDR3 nucleotide sequence: TGCGCCAGCAGCCAGGGGCAGGGTACAGCTAATGAAAAACTGTTTTTT. Translated, it gives CASSQGQGTANEKLFF.

This clone was counted between two and nine times. The chain has TRBV5-1 and TRBJ2-2; the D gene is possibly TRBD2 (6 bases). V lost 6 bases to trimming and J lost 8 bases, with 17 bases between them. Germline CDR1 and CDR2: SGHRS and YFSETQ. The CDR3 sequence is 14 residues long. Written as DNA, the CDR3 is TGCGCCAGCACCCCGGACTATCAGACTGGGGAGCTGTTTTTT. Translation: CASTPDYQTGELFF.